This note documents a single TCR beta chain sequence. Data came from immunoSEQ multiplex PCR; TCRdb stores just in-frame clones and leaves some out. Among about 660,000 clones listed, more than 75% were seen once. This entry belongs to a study of shared T cell receptors in the human thymus. The CDR3 is 17 amino acids. V lost 6 bases and J 5 bases, leaving 23 bases between the germline ends. Germline assignment: CDR1 PRHDT and CDR2 FYEKMQ (reference sequence). These data also featured in a second study, about human thymus T cells.

V is TRBV13 and J is TRBJ2-1; possibly TRBD2 for D (6 bases). The clonotype originates from a boy younger than two with a congenital heart defect. The sequenced sample was thymocytes. CDR3 coding DNA: TGTGCCAGCAGTGTTCTGGAGGGAGGCCCCCTTCACAATGAGCAGTTCTTC. Residues: CASSVLEGGPLHNEQFF.